The 9 T cell receptor beta chains below were found in one sample sequenced in a study of blood T cells in healthy people across ages. Next came a second PCR, run for 7 to 11 cycles, which used a sample-barcoded 5' primer along with a J-beta primer mix. TCRdb redid the calling of the 5' RACE reads with MiXCR, one entry per CDR3 protein. The sample contains 1,500,000 or so distinct CDR3 sequences, around 59% of which appear only once. The sample was blood. Every receptor here comes from a man between 18 and 29 years old in good health.

V and J are TRBV2 and TRBJ2-4, with 9 bases fitting TRBD2. The better agreement between TRBJ2-7 and the DNA end casts doubt on the J call. The CDR3 sequence is 13 residues long. From germline, CDR1 is SNHLY and CDR2 FYNNEI. This CDR3 is CASLAGELYEQYF. The CDR3 DNA follows: TGTGCCAGCTTAGCGGGAGAACTCTACGAGCAGTACTTC.

As concerns this clonotype: This may arise from a read error, as a much more abundant clone is one base away. The chain employs TRBV7-9 and TRBJ2-1; unclear D gene. CDR1 and CDR2 from the germline V gene are SEHNR and FQNEAQ (reference sequence). Trimming shortened V by 2 bases and J by 8 bases, and 4 bases separated the two germline ends. This CDR3 region has 11 residues. The CDR3 here is CASSLIHEQFF. CDR3 nucleotide sequence: TGTGCCAGCAGCTTAATCCATGAGCAGTTCTTC.

About this clonotype itself: One end of the junction is discordant with germline, which a read error may explain. The chain joins TRBV3-1 to TRBJ2-5; 9 bases fit TRBD2. The CDR3 sequence is 17 residues long. From germline, CDR1 is LGHDT and CDR2 YNNKEL (reference sequence). As DNA, the CDR3 is TGTGCCAGCAACCAAAGATTAGCGGGAGTGTCCCAAGAGACCCAGTACTTC. It encodes CASNQRLAGVSQETQYF.

This clonotype was observed a few times. The V and J genes are TRBV5-1 and TRBJ2-1; D may be TRBD2 (6 bases). The CDR3 is 15 residues long. Between the trimmed V and J ends, which lost 2 bases and 8 bases, there was a span of 17 bases. Germline CDR1 is SGHRS and CDR2 is YFSETQ. CDR3 residues: CASSFLHGGGDEQFF. The CDR3 bases are TGCGCCAGCAGCTTTCTTCACGGGGGAGGCGATGAGCAGTTCTTC.

The chain recombines TRBV4-2 with TRBJ2-5; TRBD2 matches 7 bases. The CDR3 contains 13 residues. Germline assignment: CDR1 LGHNA and CDR2 YNFKEQ. V lost 7 bases and J lost 4; bases outside the gene matches: 6. The CDR3 is CASMASGGETQYF. The CDR3 bases are TGTGCCAGCATGGCTAGCGGAGGAGAGACCCAGTACTTC.

The chain combines TRBV29-1 with TRBJ2-5, with D perhaps being TRBD1 or TRBD2 (6 bases each). The CDR3 covers 15 residues. Trimming took off 3 bases at V and 2 bases at J, with 16 bases between the two ends. CDR1 is SQVTM, CDR2 ANQGSEA, per germline. The CDR3, as DNA: TGCAGCGTTGATGGCAGGGGAGGAGGGCAAGAGACCCAGTACTTC. Translating it yields CSVDGRGGGQETQYF.

This sequence joins TRBV5-1 and TRBJ1-2; no firm D call. Trimming pared 0 bases from V and 4 bases from J, leaving 10 bases between. CDR1 and CDR2 from the germline V gene are SGHRS and YFSETQ. CDR3 length: 14 amino acids. The CDR3 DNA sequence: TGCGCCAGCAGCTTGGCCGAAGTGAGCTATGGCTACACCTTC. This gives the protein CASSLAEVSYGYTF.

In its sample, this clonotype was seen a few times. The chain uses TRBV7-9 and TRBJ2-1; D perhaps matches TRBD1 (7 bases). The ends were cut back, 3 bases at V and 14 bases at J, with 17 bases in the middle. Per germline, CDR1 SEHNR and CDR2 FQNEAQ (reference sequence). CDR3 size: 13 residues. Here the CDR3 DNA reads TGTGCCAGCAGCTTGGCGAAGGGCAGGGGGGAGTTCTTC. It is translated as CASSLAKGRGEFF.

As regards this clonotype: Germline is not matched at one junction end, which may reflect a read error. The rearrangement uses TRBV6-2 or TRBV6-3 and TRBJ2-1; 10 nucleotides line up with TRBD1. Germline loops: CDR1 MNHEY, CDR2 SVGEGT. This CDR3 is built from 14 residues. The CDR3 spells CASRGTGAYNELFF. CDR3 DNA sequence: TGTGCCAGCAGGGGGACAGGGGCCTACAATGAGCTGTTCTTC.